The T cell receptor (beta chain) under discussion was sequenced for a study of T cell responses to AZD1222 COVID-19 vaccine. Repertoires were generated with immunoSEQ multiplex PCR, while TCRdb's copy carries only in-frame clones and drops some. This sample carries about 120,000 clones, around nine tenths of them seen once, and the ten largest clones take 4% to 5%. Findings and caveats of the study: There were repertoire samples only from the period after the peak T cell response.

To note about this clone: The antigen is unknown.

The sequence came from an adult who received the MenACWY meningococcal vaccine as a control. The sample here was peripheral blood, taken 28 days after the second dose of the MenACWY control vaccine.

CDR3 nucleotides: TGTGCCAGCAGTTACTCGAGGCTAGCGGGAGGCGAGCAGTACTTC. Protein product: CASSYSRLAGGEQYF. The chain links TRBV6-5 to TRBJ2-7; 11 bases line up with TRBD2. The CDR3 contains 15 residues. Trimming removed 0 bases from V and 6 bases from J; junction bases left unmatched: 4. Germline V gene lookup returns CDR1 MNHEY and CDR2 SVGAGI.